A selection of T cell receptor beta chains follows, all from one sample in a study of blood T cell repertoires in COVID-19. Assay used: immunoSEQ multiplex PCR; TCRdb lists only in-frame clones, some missing. The table includes roughly 220,000 clones, around 80% detected once. Material for sequencing was peripheral blood. The origin of the receptors is a man aged 25-45 years with active or convalescent COVID-19. Both conserved end residues are part of each CDR3. The D gene is left open where the match is weak. The listing skips clone size in some rows; elsewhere it reads once, few, many or a size class.

J gene: TRBJ2-7; clone size: -; D gene: -; V gene: TRBV28; CDR3 protein: CASSPASGGYEQYF; CDR3 DNA: TGTGCCAGCAGTCCCGCGTCAGGAGGGTACGAGCAGTACTTC
J gene: TRBJ2-5; clone size: -; D gene: -; V gene: TRBV19; CDR3 protein: CASSSSRGETQYF; CDR3 DNA: TGTGCCAGTAGTAGTTCCAGGGGTGAGACCCAGTACTTC
J gene: TRBJ2-1; clone size: -; D gene: TRBD1; V gene: TRBV6-5; CDR3 protein: CASSDRAQQFF; CDR3 DNA: TGTGCCAGCAGCGACAGGGCCCAGCAGTTCTTC
J gene: TRBJ1-5; clone size: once; D gene: -; V gene: TRBV30; CDR3 protein: CAWSVGGWGRSNQPQHF; CDR3 DNA: TGTGCCTGGAGTGTAGGCGGTTGGGGGAGGAGCAATCAGCCCCAGCATTTT
J gene: TRBJ1-1; clone size: -; D gene: -; V gene: TRBV27; CDR3 protein: CASIGGSAAATEAFF; CDR3 DNA: TGTGCCAGTATCGGGGGGAGTGCCGCTGCCACTGAAGCTTTCTTT
J gene: TRBJ1-1; clone size: -; D gene: -; V gene: TRBV5-1; CDR3 protein: CASSFTGDTEAFF; CDR3 DNA: TGCGCCAGCAGCTTTACCGGGGACACTGAAGCTTTCTTT
J gene: TRBJ2-7; clone size: -; D gene: -; V gene: TRBV6-2/TRBV6-3; CDR3 protein: CASSYRGLHEQYF; CDR3 DNA: TGTGCCAGCAGTTACAGGGGACTCCACGAGCAGTACTTC
J gene: TRBJ1-1; clone size: -; D gene: -; V gene: TRBV11-3; CDR3 protein: CASSPRGNTEAFF; CDR3 DNA: TGTGCCAGCAGCCCCAGGGGGAACACTGAAGCTTTCTTT
J gene: TRBJ1-1; clone size: -; D gene: -; V gene: TRBV2; CDR3 protein: CASSPKGQGRTEAFF; CDR3 DNA: TGTGCCAGCAGTCCCAAGGGGCAGGGTCGTACTGAAGCTTTCTTT
J gene: TRBJ1-2; clone size: few; D gene: -; V gene: TRBV28; CDR3 protein: CASSPGRHYGYTF; CDR3 DNA: TGTGCCAGCAGTCCTGGGCGACACTATGGCTACACCTTC
J gene: TRBJ2-3; clone size: -; D gene: TRBD1; V gene: TRBV9; CDR3 protein: CASSVAGRGLTDTQYF; CDR3 DNA: TGTGCCAGCAGCGTGGCCGGCAGGGGGTTGACGGATACGCAGTATTTT
J gene: TRBJ1-1; clone size: few; D gene: -; V gene: TRBV5-1; CDR3 protein: CASTTWEGGRNTEAFF; CDR3 DNA: TGCGCCAGCACCACCTGGGAGGGAGGGAGGAACACTGAAGCTTTCTTT
J gene: TRBJ2-1; clone size: once; D gene: -; V gene: TRBV7-8; CDR3 protein: CASSLRGNEQFF; CDR3 DNA: TGTGCCAGCAGCTTAAGGGGGAATGAGCAGTTCTTC
J gene: TRBJ1-1; clone size: -; D gene: -; V gene: TRBV18; CDR3 protein: CASSDGQTTEAFF; CDR3 DNA: TGTGCCAGCTCGGATGGACAGACCACTGAAGCTTTCTTT
J gene: TRBJ2-7; clone size: -; D gene: TRBD2; V gene: TRBV5-4; CDR3 protein: CASSLGRGATYEQYF; CDR3 DNA: TGTGCCAGCAGCTTAGGGCGGGGGGCAACCTACGAGCAGTACTTC
J gene: TRBJ2-3; clone size: once; D gene: TRBD2; V gene: TRBV19; CDR3 protein: CASSTTSGSSGGQYF; CDR3 DNA: TGTGCCAGTAGTACAACTAGCGGGAGCTCTGGAGGGCAGTATTTT
J gene: TRBJ2-1; clone size: once; D gene: -; V gene: TRBV6-6; CDR3 protein: CASSGLDNEQFF; CDR3 DNA: TGTGCCAGCAGTGGACTCGACAATGAGCAGTTCTTC
J gene: TRBJ2-3; clone size: -; D gene: TRBD1; V gene: TRBV24-1; CDR3 protein: CATSESGTGFRTDTQYF; CDR3 DNA: TGTGCCACCAGTGAATCCGGGACAGGGTTTCGCACAGATACGCAGTATTTT
J gene: TRBJ2-7; clone size: -; D gene: TRBD2; V gene: TRBV6-4; CDR3 protein: CASKGRGRTYEQYF; CDR3 DNA: TGTGCCAGCAAGGGGAGGGGCAGAACCTACGAGCAGTACTTC
J gene: TRBJ2-1; clone size: few; D gene: -; V gene: TRBV9; CDR3 protein: CASSVGQGFVNEQFF; CDR3 DNA: TGTGCCAGCAGCGTAGGTCAGGGTTTTGTCAATGAGCAGTTCTTC
J gene: TRBJ1-4; clone size: -; D gene: -; V gene: TRBV27; CDR3 protein: CASRSDRENEKLFF; CDR3 DNA: TGTGCCAGCAGGTCTGACAGAGAGAATGAAAAACTGTTTTTT
J gene: TRBJ2-3; clone size: -; D gene: -; V gene: TRBV28; CDR3 protein: CASGERAYTDTQYF; CDR3 DNA: TGTGCCAGCGGGGAGCGGGCTTACACAGATACGCAGTATTTT
J gene: TRBJ1-4; clone size: -; D gene: -; V gene: TRBV29-1; CDR3 protein: CSGGGRVGEKLFF; CDR3 DNA: TGCAGCGGGGGGGGCAGGGTTGGTGAAAAACTGTTTTTT
J gene: TRBJ2-5; clone size: -; D gene: -; V gene: TRBV11-2; CDR3 protein: CASSPQIGRQRVPETQYF; CDR3 DNA: TGTGCCAGCAGCCCACAAATTGGGAGACAGCGGGTCCCAGAGACCCAGTACTTC
J gene: TRBJ2-5; clone size: few; D gene: TRBD2; V gene: TRBV6-2/TRBV6-3; CDR3 protein: CASSPGLAQETQYF; CDR3 DNA: TGTGCCAGCAGCCCCGGACTAGCTCAGGAGACCCAGTACTTC
J gene: TRBJ1-3; clone size: -; D gene: TRBD1; V gene: TRBV5-1; CDR3 protein: CASSSSTGGNTIYF; CDR3 DNA: TGCGCCAGCAGCTCTTCGACAGGGGGGAACACCATATATTTT
J gene: TRBJ2-7; clone size: -; D gene: TRBD2; V gene: TRBV24-1; CDR3 protein: CATSDLVAGAFYEQYF; CDR3 DNA: TGTGCCACCAGTGATTTGGTAGCGGGAGCCTTCTACGAGCAGTACTTC
J gene: TRBJ1-4; clone size: -; D gene: TRBD1; V gene: TRBV28; CDR3 protein: CASSLVWGQPNEKLFF; CDR3 DNA: TGTGCCAGCAGTTTAGTCTGGGGACAGCCTAATGAAAAACTGTTTTTT
J gene: TRBJ1-2; clone size: -; D gene: TRBD1; V gene: TRBV6-2/TRBV6-3; CDR3 protein: CASSHLTGDGYTF; CDR3 DNA: TGTGCCAGCAGTCACCTAACAGGGGATGGCTACACCTTC
J gene: TRBJ2-2; clone size: few; D gene: -; V gene: TRBV5-6; CDR3 protein: CASSLISSEPTGELFF; CDR3 DNA: TGTGCCAGCAGCTTGATTTCTAGCGAACCGACCGGGGAGCTGTTTTTT
J gene: TRBJ1-6; clone size: -; D gene: -; V gene: TRBV5-6; CDR3 protein: CASSFSREEAYNSPLHF; CDR3 DNA: TGTGCCAGCAGCTTCTCTAGGGAGGAAGCCTATAATTCACCCCTCCACTTT
J gene: TRBJ2-3; clone size: -; D gene: -; V gene: TRBV7-8; CDR3 protein: CASSLVPHQGNTQYF; CDR3 DNA: TGTGCCAGCAGCTTAGTACCCCACCAGGGAAATACGCAGTATTTT
J gene: TRBJ2-2; clone size: few; D gene: TRBD2; V gene: TRBV19; CDR3 protein: CASSIPGGAGTGELFF; CDR3 DNA: TGTGCCAGTAGTATACCCGGGGGGGCAGGGACCGGGGAGCTGTTTTTT
J gene: TRBJ1-2; clone size: once; D gene: -; V gene: TRBV12-3/TRBV12-4; CDR3 protein: CASSYARNGYTF; CDR3 DNA: TGTGCCAGCAGTTACGCGAGAAATGGCTACACCTTC
J gene: TRBJ2-7; clone size: -; D gene: TRBD2; V gene: TRBV27; CDR3 protein: CASSSLTSGGTYEQYF; CDR3 DNA: TGTGCCAGCAGTTCCCTGACTAGCGGGGGGACCTACGAGCAGTACTTC
J gene: TRBJ1-3; clone size: -; D gene: -; V gene: TRBV3-1/TRBV3-2; CDR3 protein: CASSPSDSGNTIYF; CDR3 DNA: TGTGCCAGCAGCCCCAGCGACTCTGGAAACACCATATATTTT
J gene: TRBJ1-3; clone size: -; D gene: -; V gene: TRBV15; CDR3 protein: CATSTGTGNTIYF; CDR3 DNA: TGTGCCACCAGCACGGGAACTGGAAACACCATATATTTT
J gene: TRBJ1-1; clone size: -; D gene: TRBD1; V gene: TRBV6-2/TRBV6-3; CDR3 protein: CASSFTGVAFF; CDR3 DNA: TGTGCCAGCAGTTTCACAGGGGTGGCTTTCTTT
J gene: TRBJ2-4; clone size: -; D gene: -; V gene: TRBV15; CDR3 protein: CATSSLPEEIKNIQYF; CDR3 DNA: TGTGCCACCAGCAGCCTGCCTGAGGAGATCAAAAACATTCAGTACTTC